One and the same sample provided the 23 T cell receptor beta chains below, sequenced in a study of cytomegalovirus exposure and HLA in healthy donors (TCRdb year 2017). Preparation of the library involved the immunoSEQ multiplex PCR assay. TCRdb mirrors the immuneACCESS table, restricted to in-frame sequences. Some clones are absent from its copies; in checked studies, under half trace to an unresolved V gene, and the reason for the others is unknown. Within this sample are roughly 80,000 clones, with just over 90% of them counted one time only. Of the sample, approximately 2% falls within the top ten clones. Sequenced sample: PBMCs. Source of these receptors: a young man in good health and CMV-seronegative.

This clone was seen just once. CDR3 residues: CASSTTGDTGELFF. CDR3 nucleotides: TGTGCCAGCAGTACCACAGGGGACACCGGGGAGCTGTTTTTT. The V gene is TRBV6-1, the J gene TRBJ2-2; 7 bases map to TRBD1. V dropped 5 bases and J dropped 3; count of bases not matched to a gene: 3. The CDR3 has 14 amino acids. Germline V lookup: CDR1 MNHNS, CDR2 SASEGT.

This clone was seen only once. The chain joins TRBV6-5 to TRBJ2-3; TRBD2 aligns across 8 bases. With V trimmed by 6 bases and J by 1 base, 6 bases remained unmatched. Germline CDR1 reads MNHEY; CDR2 reads SVGAGI. The length of the CDR3 is 15 residues. The CDR3 is CASSPLAEGTDTQYF. The CDR3 DNA sequence: TGTGCCAGCAGCCCACTAGCGGAGGGCACAGATACGCAGTATTTT.

The gene calls are TRBV5-1 and TRBJ2-5; 11 bases fit TRBD1. V lost 0 bases and J lost 2; bases outside the gene matches: 3. CDR1 and CDR2 (germline): SGHRS, YFSETQ. The CDR3 has 16 amino acids. CDR3 in amino acids: CASSLAGTGGQETQYF. The CDR3 DNA follows: TGCGCCAGCAGCTTGGCCGGGACAGGGGGGCAAGAGACCCAGTACTTC.

The rearrangement joins TRBV5-1 to TRBJ2-2; maybe TRBD1 (6 bases). V was cut by 5 bases and J by 4 bases, with 12 bases left in between. Germline V gene sequence: CDR1 SGHRS, CDR2 YFSETQ. The CDR3 covers 14 residues. This chain's CDR3 is CASSLGAITGELFF. The CDR3 nucleotides read TGCGCCAGCAGTCTGGGGGCAATCACCGGGGAGCTGTTTTTT.

This chain links TRBV10-2 with TRBJ2-1, with 10 bases lining up with TRBD2. Germline assignment: CDR1 WSHSY and CDR2 SAAADI. This CDR3 is 17 amino acids long. V trimming: 2 bases; J trimming: 0 bases; junction bases outside the gene matches: 4. As DNA, the CDR3 is TGCGCCAGCAGTGAGAGACTAGCGGGTAGCTCCTACAATGAGCAGTTCTTC. The encoded protein is CASSERLAGSSYNEQFF.

V and J are TRBV7-9 and TRBJ2-7; 9 positions match TRBD1. Germline CDR1 reads SEHNR; CDR2 reads FQNEAQ (reference sequence). V trimming: 4 bases; J trimming: 2 bases; junction bases outside the gene matches: 12. This CDR3 region has 17 residues. In DNA, the CDR3 is TGTGCCAGCAGCTCTGACTCCGGGACAGGGAACCCCTACGAGCAGTACTTC. This sequence encodes CASSSDSGTGNPYEQYF.

CDR3 residues: CASSGPSYAGTGVNTEAFF. The CDR3 DNA is TGCGCCAGCAGTGGTCCCTCTTATGCCGGGACAGGGGTTAACACTGAAGCTTTCTTT. This chain connects TRBV10-1 to TRBJ1-1, with 10 bases matching TRBD1. The CDR3 sequence is 19 residues long. Germline-derived CDR1 and CDR2 are WNHNN and SYGVQD (reference sequence). V lost 4 bases, J lost 2 bases, and 16 bases stayed unmatched.

The chain employs TRBV18 and TRBJ2-7, with D possibly being TRBD1 (6 bases). CDR3 length: 14 amino acids. The germline CDR1 and CDR2 sequences are KGHSH and LQKENI. Trimming removed 6 bases from V and 3 bases from J, with 15 bases in between. CDR3 amino acids: CASSPPGHIYEQYF. The CDR3 bases are TGTGCCAGCTCCCCCCCGGGACACATCTACGAGCAGTACTTC.

The J gene is TRBJ2-5, the V gene TRBV7-2, with 8 bases lining up with TRBD2. The CDR3 sequence is 16 residues long. The V segment lost 0 bases and the J segment 5 bases; nucleotides outside the gene matches: 8. Germline V gene data show CDR1 as SGHTA and CDR2 as FQGNSA. DNA of the CDR3: TGTGCCAGCAGCTTAGCCTTCGGGGGGGTCGAGGAGACCCAGTACTTC. Protein product: CASSLAFGGVEETQYF.

This chain uses TRBV4-2 with TRBJ2-5; 9 bases map to TRBD2. From germline, CDR1 is LGHNA and CDR2 YNFKEQ. Losses at the gene ends were 2 bases for V and 3 bases for J; bases not matched to a gene: 4. This CDR3 spans 15 amino acids. DNA for the CDR3: TGTGCCAGCAGCCAACCACCTAGCGGGGAAGAGACCCAGTACTTC. It specifies CASSQPPSGEETQYF.

The rearrangement joins TRBV28 to TRBJ1-5; TRBD1 might be the D (6 bases). From germline, CDR1 is MDHEN and CDR2 SYDVKM. This CDR3 is built from 15 residues. V was trimmed by 5 bases and J by 1 base, leaving 12 bases between them. CDR3: CASSTRGGSNQPQHF. The CDR3, as DNA: TGTGCCAGCAGTACCCGGGGGGGCAGCAATCAGCCCCAGCATTTT.

This clone has just a few counts. The chain combines TRBV13 with TRBJ1-4; 7 bases align to TRBD1. The germline V gene has CDR1 PRHDT and CDR2 FYEKMQ (reference sequence). The junction had 6 bases not matched to a gene; V was cut back by 3 bases and J by 8 bases. This CDR3 has 14 amino acids. The CDR3 DNA reads TGTGCCAGCAGCTTCACAGGGGAGGAGGAAAAACTGTTTTTT. Translated: CASSFTGEEEKLFF.

This chain connects TRBV4-2 to TRBJ2-1, with TRBD2 matching 10 bases. Germline V gene lookup returns CDR1 LGHNA and CDR2 YNFKEQ. This CDR3 is built from 14 residues. J was trimmed by 10 bases and V by 1 base; bases with no gene match: 4. CDR3 bases: TGTGCCAGCAGCCAAGGCCTAGCGGGGGCCGAGCAGTTCTTC. Protein sequence: CASSQGLAGAEQFF.

This chain links TRBV7-9 with TRBJ2-7; possible D gene TRBD2, 7 bases. Germline values: CDR1 SEHNR, CDR2 FQNEAQ (reference sequence). The CDR3 runs to 14 residues. Trimming cost V 1 base and J 6 bases, with 13 bases left between them. The CDR3 nucleotides are TGTGCCAGCAGCTTAGTGGGGGGGCCAGGCGAGCAGTACTTC. Its protein product is CASSLVGGPGEQYF.

The chain uses TRBV11-2 and TRBJ2-1; TRBD2 aligns across 9 bases. The ends lost 5 bases at V and 6 bases at J; junction bases unmatched: 8. The CDR3 has 15 amino acids. From germline, CDR1 is SGHAT and CDR2 FQNNGV. The CDR3 sequence: CASSAKGLAGNEQFF. CDR3 nucleotide sequence: TGTGCCAGCAGCGCGAAGGGACTAGCTGGCAATGAGCAGTTCTTC. Full variable domain (missing parts from reference TRBV11-2 and TRBJ2-1): EAGVAQSPRYKIIEKRQSVAFWCNPISGHATLYWYQQILGQGPKLLIQFQNNGVVDDSQLPKDRFSAERLKGVDSTLKIQPAKLEDSAVYLCASSAKGLAGNEQFFGPGTRLTVL.

The rearrangement uses TRBV5-4 and TRBJ1-2; no definite D call. Germline V gene data show CDR1 as SGHNT and CDR2 as YYREEE (reference sequence). This CDR3 region has 14 residues. V lost 0 bases, J lost 2 bases, and 8 bases lay in between. CDR3 in amino acids: CASSLAAQNYGYTF. CDR3 coding DNA: TGTGCCAGCAGCTTGGCCGCACAGAACTATGGCTACACCTTC.

The chain is built from TRBV30 and TRBJ2-4; TRBD1 might be the D (5 bases). Trimming removed 7 bases from V and 6 bases from J, with 19 bases in between. The CDR3 sequence is 14 residues long. The germline V gene has CDR1 GTSNPN and CDR2 SVGIG (reference sequence). The DNA of the CDR3 is TGTGCCTTTGAGACGTCAGGGTATGGAAACATTCAGTACTTC. Translating gives CAFETSGYGNIQYF.

The table lists this clone with a count of one. This chain links TRBV7-6 with TRBJ1-4, with a weak D call TRBD1 (5 bases). The V end lost 5 bases, the J end lost 3 bases, and 13 bases lay between the germline ends. Germline assignment: CDR1 SGHVS and CDR2 FNYEAQ. The CDR3 runs 15 residues. The CDR3 spells CASSNRQSPNEKLFF. The CDR3 nucleotides read TGTGCCAGCAGCAACCGACAGAGCCCTAATGAAAAACTGTTTTTT. The full variable domain, completed using reference TRBV7-6 and TRBJ1-4, is GAGVSQSPRYKVTKRGQDVALRCDPISGHVSLYWYRQALGQGPEFLTYFNYEAQQDKSGLPNDRFSAERPEGSISTLTIQRTEQRDSAMYRCASSNRQSPNEKLFFGSGTQLSVL.

This chain connects TRBV11-2 to TRBJ1-2; maybe TRBD1 (6 bases). Germline V lookup: CDR1 SGHAT, CDR2 FQNNGV. The V end lost 5 bases, the J end lost 7 bases, and 20 bases lay between the germline ends. The CDR3 totals 15 residues. The CDR3 spells CASSHPPQGRGGYTF. CDR3 coding DNA: TGTGCCAGCAGCCATCCTCCACAGGGTCGAGGTGGCTACACCTTC.

This clone was detected once. The chain recombines TRBV5-1 with TRBJ1-2; perhaps TRBD1 as D (5 bases). Germline CDR1 reads SGHRS; CDR2 reads YFSETQ. The CDR3 loop spans 14 amino acids. Trimming pared 4 bases from V and 4 bases from J, leaving 14 bases between. CDR3 amino acids: CASSADKPVYGYTF. The DNA of the CDR3 is TGCGCCAGCAGCGCGGACAAGCCCGTCTATGGCTACACCTTC.

The chain recombines TRBV6-5 with TRBJ2-5, with no clear D. V was clipped by 6 bases and J by 5 bases, with 10 bases between them. Germline CDR1 MNHEY, CDR2 SVGAGI. CDR3 size: 12 residues. The CDR3: CASSRSRETQYF. The DNA of the CDR3 is TGTGCCAGCAGCCGATCCCGGGAGACCCAGTACTTC.

The chain combines TRBV6-1 with TRBJ1-2; possibly TRBD1 for D (6 bases). There are 14 residues in the CDR3. The V and J ends lost 4 bases and 4 bases respectively, with 13 bases between them. Germline CDR1 and CDR2: MNHNS and SASEGT. The CDR3 loop is CASSAGGAGYGYTF. DNA for the CDR3: TGTGCCAGCAGTGCGGGGGGGGCAGGCTATGGCTACACCTTC.

The chain employs TRBV28 and TRBJ2-1; 7 bases line up with TRBD2. The germline gives CDR1 MDHEN, CDR2 SYDVKM. The CDR3 runs to 16 residues. J gave up 2 bases and V 4 bases, and 8 bases lay outside the gene matches. CDR3 loop: CASSSPGGGTYNEQFF. The CDR3 DNA is TGTGCCAGCAGTTCACCGGGGGGAGGCACCTACAATGAGCAGTTCTTC.